This record covers a single TCR beta chain. The data were taken from a study of CD8 T cells in Susac syndrome. It was with random hexamers that roughly 0.45 to 1 ug RNA was reverse transcribed. TCRdb recomputed calls from the immunoSEQ multiplex PCR reads with MiXCR, one row per CDR3 protein. The profile shows around 130,000 distinct CDR3 sequences, roughly 94% of them singletons. Trimming stripped 7 bases from V and 3 bases from J, with 3 bases between. The CDR3 length is 10 residues. Per germline, CDR1 SEHNR and CDR2 FQNEAQ (reference sequence). V gene TRBV7-9 combines with J gene TRBJ1-1; D not certain. The material sequenced was CD8+ T cells from PBMCs. The receptor was isolated from a human donor with Susac syndrome. As DNA, the CDR3 is TGTGCCAGCACCTACACTGAAGCTTTCTTT. Amino acids: CASTYTEAFF.